Here is one TCR beta chain with its context. As yet, its antigen is unknown. Produced via immunoSEQ multiplex PCR; TCRdb's table is partial and in-frame only. This sample has over 2 million clones; about nine tenths occur once, and the top ten carry 0.37%. The data originate from a study of shared clonotypes between healthy human individuals. Study-wide points: Sharing across a few donors was seen in 4% to 6.5% of naive CD4 clonotypes. Memory subsets generally showed smaller estimated richness than naive subsets did. Relative to clonotypes present in all four donors, those not shared had lower generation probabilities. What limited the represented genetic and exposure-history diversity was the small number of donors.

The germline CDR1 and CDR2 sequences are SGHRS and YFSETQ. The CDR3 spans 12 residues. V lost 6 bases to trimming and J lost 9 bases, with 13 bases between them. The chain combines TRBV5-1 with TRBJ2-1, with D possibly matching TRBD2 (6 bases). This clonotype was sampled from a man aged 18 to 35 in good health. Some clones in this sample may be carry-over from other donors' samples. Sequencing was performed on naive CD4+ T cells from PBMCs. The subset was: CD45RA+ positively selected. DNA for the CDR3: TGCGCCAGCAAAGAAACCGGGGGTGAGCAGTTCTTC. Its translation is CASKETGGEQFF. Together with reference TRBV5-1 and TRBJ2-1, the CDR3 gives the full variable domain: KAGVTQTPRYLIKTRGQQVTLSCSPISGHRSVSWYQQTPGQGLQFLFEYFSETQRNKGNFPGRFSGRQFSNSRSEMNVSTLELGDSALYLCASKETGGEQFFGPGTRLTVL.